The 15 T cell receptor beta chains below were found in one sample sequenced in a study of blood T cell repertoires in COVID-19. Some clones are missing from TCRdb's copy, which holds only in-frame ones; the method was immunoSEQ multiplex PCR. The top ten hold around 6.5% of the sample, which has approximately 46,000 clones, about 89% seen once. The sample taken for sequencing was peripheral blood. Every receptor here comes from a man between 65 and 85 years old with active COVID-19.

The rearrangement joins TRBV30 to TRBJ1-4, with 7 bases fitting TRBD1. This CDR3 spans 14 amino acids. Germline trimming cut 2 bases from V and 4 bases from J; bases unmatched to any gene: 4. Germline V CDR1 and CDR2: GTSNPN, SVGIG (reference sequence). CDR3 nucleotides: TGTGCCTGGAGTAAGGGACAGCATAATGAAAAACTGTTTTTT. This codes for CAWSKGQHNEKLFF.

This chain uses TRBV7-3 with TRBJ1-4, with a weak D call TRBD1 (6 bases). This CDR3 has 16 amino acids. V lost 0 bases, J lost 3 bases, and 11 bases lay in between. In germline, CDR1 is SGHTA, CDR2 FQGTGA. Written as DNA, the CDR3 is TGTGCCAGCAGCTTAACCGGGGGGCTGTCTAATGAAAAACTGTTTTTT. Protein product: CASSLTGGLSNEKLFF.

The chain links TRBV7-6 to TRBJ1-1; no reliable D call. Germline lookup yields CDR1 SGHVS and CDR2 FNYEAQ. V lost 3 bases, J lost 4 bases, and 12 bases lay in between. The CDR3 covers 14 residues. The CDR3 bases are TGTGCCAGCAGCTTTTCCGGGGAGGCCACTGAAGCTTTCTTT. Amino acids: CASSFSGEATEAFF. Looking up the rest from reference TRBV7-6 and TRBJ1-1 gives the full variable domain: GAGVSQSPRYKVTKRGQDVALRCDPISGHVSLYWYRQALGQGPEFLTYFNYEAQQDKSGLPNDRFSAERPEGSISTLTIQRTEQRDSAMYRCASSFSGEATEAFFGQGTRLTVV.

In this sample, this clone turned up a few times. The chain recombines TRBV10-2 with TRBJ2-2; no definite D call. The V gene lost 5 bases and the J gene lost 0 bases, with 13 bases spanning the gap. This CDR3 spans 16 amino acids. Germline V gene data show CDR1 as WSHSY and CDR2 as SAAADI. The DNA for the CDR3 is TGCGCCAGCAGTATCATACAGCCCGCGAACACCGGGGAGCTGTTTTTT. This codes for CASSIIQPANTGELFF.

The rearrangement joins TRBV30 to TRBJ2-3; TRBD1 agrees at 7 bases. J was trimmed by 4 bases and V by 0 bases; bases with no gene match: 1. The CDR3 runs 13 residues. CDR1 is GTSNPN and CDR2 is SVGIG in the germline V gene (reference sequence). The CDR3 loop is CAWSVGGADTQYF. In DNA form, the CDR3 reads TGTGCCTGGAGTGTAGGGGGCGCAGATACGCAGTATTTT.

The CDR3 loop is CASSLGRTSGGDFQETQYF. The CDR3 DNA follows: TGCGCCAGCAGCTTGGGTCGGACTAGCGGGGGAGACTTCCAAGAGACCCAGTACTTC. The chain links TRBV5-1 to TRBJ2-5, with 13 bases matching TRBD2. The junction had 9 bases not matched to a gene; V was cut back by 0 bases and J by 1 base. Germline CDR1 is SGHRS and CDR2 is YFSETQ. The CDR3 totals 19 residues.

V and J are TRBV5-4 and TRBJ1-6; tentatively, D is TRBD1 (5 bases). With 6 bases removed from V and 9 bases from J, the gap between germline ends came to 22 bases. The CDR3 has 16 residues. CDR1 is SGHNT and CDR2 is YYREEE in the germline V gene (reference sequence). CDR3 residues: CASTINMQGTGSPLHF. CDR3 in DNA: TGTGCCAGCACCATCAACATGCAGGGTACGGGTTCACCCCTCCACTTT.

This chain uses TRBV9 with TRBJ2-5; 8 nucleotides align to TRBD2. This CDR3 is built from 15 residues. Per the germline V gene, CDR1 is SGDLS and CDR2 is YYNGEE. Losses at the gene ends were 5 bases for V and 4 bases for J; bases not matched to a gene: 10. Here the CDR3 reads CASSSAGGLRETQYF. For the CDR3, the DNA is TGTGCCAGCAGTTCGGCGGGGGGCCTTCGAGAGACCCAGTACTTC. Complete variable domain (other parts from reference TRBV9 and TRBJ2-5): DSGVTQTPKHLITATGQRVTLRCSPRSGDLSVYWYQQSLDQGLQFLIQYYNGEERAKGNILERFSAQQFPDLHSELNLSSLELGDSALYFCASSSAGGLRETQYFGPGTRLLVL.

CDR3 coding DNA: TGTGCCACCAGTGATCCCCGCCGCGGCGCTTCCTCCTACGAGCAGTACTTC. It encodes CATSDPRRGASSYEQYF. The chain is built from TRBV24-1 and TRBJ2-7, with D hard to call. Germline V gene data show CDR1 as KGHDR and CDR2 as SFDVKD. V lost 3 bases, J lost 0 bases, and 17 bases lay in between. This CDR3 contains 17 residues.

This chain connects TRBV5-5 to TRBJ2-7, with a tentative D call TRBD2 (5 bases). In germline, CDR1 is SGHKS, CDR2 YYEKEE (reference sequence). The CDR3 runs 14 residues. Trimming shortened V by 0 bases and J by 10 bases, and 17 bases separated the two germline ends. This CDR3 is CASSLAQSGGGQYF. In nucleotides, the CDR3 is TGTGCCAGCAGCTTGGCCCAATCCGGTGGAGGACAGTACTTC.

This clone has a single count. The chain recombines TRBV19 with TRBJ2-2, with 7 bases matching TRBD2. V lost 6 bases to trimming and J lost 0 bases; unmatched junction nucleotides: 7. Germline CDR1 and CDR2: LNHDA and SQIVND (reference sequence). This CDR3 is 16 amino acids long. The CDR3 nucleotides are TGTGCCAGTAGGGGGGGGAGGCCCGCGAACACCGGGGAGCTGTTTTTT. This sequence encodes CASRGGRPANTGELFF.

The chain employs TRBV27 and TRBJ1-6; 7 bases agree with TRBD1. Germline lookup yields CDR1 MNHEY and CDR2 SMNVEV (reference sequence). V was clipped by 5 bases and J by 4 bases; unmatched bases: 5. The CDR3 has 15 amino acids. CDR3 residues: CASSAGTAYNSPLHF. CDR3 bases: TGTGCCAGCAGTGCCGGGACAGCTTATAATTCACCCCTCCACTTT.

The V call is TRBV6-6, the J call TRBJ1-1, with 7 bases lining up with TRBD1. From germline, CDR1 is MNHNY and CDR2 SVGAGI (reference sequence). Losses at the gene ends were 4 bases for V and 6 bases for J; bases not matched to a gene: 8. CDR3 length: 14 amino acids. In DNA form, the CDR3 reads TGTGCCAGCAGTTGGGACAGCTTTCAGGCTGAAGCTTTCTTT. The encoded protein is CASSWDSFQAEAFF.

Of note for this clone: Its ends do not fully match the called genes, so a read error is possible. CDR3 nucleotides: TGTGCCAGCAGTGAAGACAGGACAAAATCGATCTTC. As protein: CASSEDRTKSIF. This chain uses TRBV2 with TRBJ2-1, with a weak D call TRBD1 (5 bases). Germline lookup yields CDR1 SNHLY and CDR2 FYNNEI. The CDR3 runs 12 residues.

The chain uses TRBV30 and TRBJ2-7; the D gene is possibly TRBD2 (5 bases). V lost 4 bases and J lost 5, with 9 bases in between. Germline CDR1 and CDR2: GTSNPN and SVGIG (reference sequence). The CDR3 spans 11 residues. In DNA, the CDR3 is TGTGCCTGGACTAGCTACCACGAGCAGTACTTC. Encoded protein: CAWTSYHEQYF. The entire variable domain, with the rest obtained from reference TRBV30 and TRBJ2-7, is as follows: SQTIHQWPATLVQPVGSPLSLECTVEGTSNPNLYWYRQAAGRGLQLLFYSVGIGQISSEVPQNLSASRPQDRQFILSSKKLLLSDSGFYLCAWTSYHEQYFGPGTRLTVT.